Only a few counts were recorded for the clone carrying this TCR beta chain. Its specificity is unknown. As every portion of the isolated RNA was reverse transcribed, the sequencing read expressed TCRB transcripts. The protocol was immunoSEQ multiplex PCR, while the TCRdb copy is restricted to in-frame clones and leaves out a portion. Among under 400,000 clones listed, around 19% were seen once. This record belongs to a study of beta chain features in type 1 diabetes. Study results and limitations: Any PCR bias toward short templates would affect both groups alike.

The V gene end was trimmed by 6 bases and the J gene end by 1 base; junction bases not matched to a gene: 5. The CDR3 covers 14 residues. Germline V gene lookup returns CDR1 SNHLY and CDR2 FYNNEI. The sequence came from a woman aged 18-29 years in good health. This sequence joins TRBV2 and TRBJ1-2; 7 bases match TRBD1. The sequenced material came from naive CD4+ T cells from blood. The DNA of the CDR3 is TGTGCCAGCAGGGCGGGACAGAGTAACTATGGCTACACCTTC. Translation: CASRAGQSNYGYTF.